This T cell receptor beta chain emerged from a study of regulatory T cells in long-lasting Graves disease. Study in general: Duration of antithyroid drug therapy among newly diagnosed Graves' patients was under 3 months.

Library construction for TCR beta used iRepertoire HTBI primers and Arm-PCR of CDR3 regions. Authors' methods: Identified segments across samples numbered roughly 60 TRBV and approximately 13 TRBJ. TCRdb passed the multiplex PCR reads through MiXCR, listing each CDR3 protein once. In this record, the V and J calls reflect TCRdb's handling and not the investigators' own analysis. Altogether about 420,000 distinct CDR3 sequences are present, approximately 16% being singletons, with the ten largest covering 23%. Time point here: newly diagnosed GD, antithyroid drugs for less than 3 months. Scientists built the TCR library using RNA that was extracted from PBMCs. This clonotype was seen ten or more times. V was clipped by 7 bases and J by 4 bases, with 13 bases between them. This CDR3 spans 13 amino acids. Per the germline V gene, CDR1 is MDHEN and CDR2 is SYDVKM. This sample was shared with a second study, whose subject was T cells in Graves' hyperthyroidism and ophthalmopathy. That source reports: It was considered stable Graves' hyperthyroidism when ophthalmopathy did not progress within 18 months.

This specimen consisted of peripheral blood mononuclear cells (PBMCs), obtained at new diagnosis, from a patient treated with antithyroid drugs. This receptor was taken from a woman aged 18-30 years with Graves disease. The V gene is TRBV28, the J gene TRBJ1-1, with TRBD1 as a possible D gene (6 bases). The CDR3 reads CASNYRQATEAFF. In nucleotides, the CDR3 is TGTGCCAGCAATTACCGACAGGCCACTGAAGCTTTCTTT.